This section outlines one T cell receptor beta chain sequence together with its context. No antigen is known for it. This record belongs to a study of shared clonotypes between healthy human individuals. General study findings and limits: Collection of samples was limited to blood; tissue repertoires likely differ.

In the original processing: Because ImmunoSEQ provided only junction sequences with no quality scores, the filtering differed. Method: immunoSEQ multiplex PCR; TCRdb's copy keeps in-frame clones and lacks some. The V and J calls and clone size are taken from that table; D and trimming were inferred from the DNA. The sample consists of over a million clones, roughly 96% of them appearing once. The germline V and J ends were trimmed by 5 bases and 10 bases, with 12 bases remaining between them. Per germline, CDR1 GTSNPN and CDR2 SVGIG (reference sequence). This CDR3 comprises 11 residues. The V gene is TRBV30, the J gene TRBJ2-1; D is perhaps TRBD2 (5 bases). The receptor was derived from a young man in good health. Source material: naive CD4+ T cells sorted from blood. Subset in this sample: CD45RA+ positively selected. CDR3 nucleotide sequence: TGTGCCTGGGAGGGAGTTGGGGAGCAGTTCTTC. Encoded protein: CAWEGVGEQFF.